The 3 T cell receptor beta chains presented below share a single source sample, sequenced in a study of Tregs in tolerant kidney transplant recipients. Data came from immunoSEQ multiplex PCR; TCRdb stores just in-frame clones and leaves some out. Among 20,000 to 25,000 clones listed, roughly 80% were seen once. Related graft donors supplied nonmyeloablative bone marrow transplants, and mixed chimerism was transient. Sequences were derived from CD8+ T cells from blood (PBMCs), sampled 6 months after the transplant. The receptors originated from a human patient who received a combined kidney and bone marrow transplant. Some T cells may have originated in the graft donor.

The CDR3 nucleotides read TGTGCCACCTCCCTGGGCTACCTGGATACGCAGTATTTT. Protein sequence: CATSLGYLDTQYF. The J gene is TRBJ2-3, the V gene TRBV27; no clear D gene. In germline, CDR1 is MNHEY, CDR2 SMNVEV (reference sequence). V dropped 10 bases and J dropped 6 bases, with 17 bases sitting between them. The CDR3 has 13 amino acids.

The V gene is TRBV1, the J gene TRBJ2-2; the D call of TRBD2 is as the table states it, not checked on the DNA. TRBV1 is labeled a pseudogene. The CDR3 consists of 19 residues. CDR3 sequence: CTSSDGTSAYGGSTGELFF. In DNA form, the CDR3 reads TGCACCAGCAGCGACGGGACTAGCGCCTACGGGGGCTCCACCGGGGAGCTGTTTTTT.

The rearrangement uses TRBV7-9 and TRBJ1-2, with D tentatively TRBD1 (5 bases). The germline CDR1 and CDR2 sequences are SEHNR and FQNEAQ (reference sequence). There are 13 residues in the CDR3. Trimming cost V 11 bases and J 2 bases, with 15 bases left between them. CDR3 sequence: CALPGGANYGYTF. The CDR3 nucleotides read TGTGCCTTGCCGGGAGGGGCGAACTATGGCTACACCTTC. The complete variable domain, with remaining parts taken from reference TRBV7-9 and TRBJ1-2, reads DTGVSQNPRHKITKRGQNVTFRCDPISEHNRLYWYRQTLGQGPEFLTYFQNEAQLEKSRLLSDRFSAERPKGSFSTLEIQRTEQGDSAMYLCALPGGANYGYTFGSGTRLTVV.